This TCR beta chain was sequenced during a study of OX40 agonist ivuxolimab in advanced cancers. Using immunoSEQ multiplex PCR, the repertoire was profiled, and TCRdb retains in-frame clones only, with some absent. The table lists 98,000 or so clones, 91% of them singletons. V shed 6 bases and J shed 4 bases, with 19 bases lying between them. Germline CDR1 reads MNHNY; CDR2 reads SVGAGI (reference sequence). CDR3 length equals 16 residues. The sequence came from an adult with an advanced solid tumor such as melanoma, head and neck, liver or kidney cancer. The specimen was CD4+ or CD8+ T cells sorted from blood, collected in a trial of the OX40 agonist ivuxolimab. This chain joins TRBV6-6 and TRBJ1-3; D not certain. CDR3 nucleotides: TGTGCCAGCAGCTCCAACAGTCCTTCGACGGGAAACACCATATATTTT. Translation gives CASSSNSPSTGNTIYF.